Below, 21 T cell receptor beta chains from the same sample are listed, as sequenced in a study of T cell responses to AZD1222 COVID-19 vaccine. The table came from immunoSEQ multiplex PCR; TCRdb's copy has only in-frame clones and leaves some out. Here the sample spans more than 150,000 clones, 92% being singletons. The sample in question was peripheral blood, obtained on day 0 of AZD1222 vaccination. The receptor set was obtained from an adult in good health.

The rearrangement uses TRBV24-1 and TRBJ2-2; TRBD1 is a possible D gene (5 bases). Germline V gene sequence: CDR1 KGHDR, CDR2 SFDVKD. CDR3 length: 12 residues. The V end was cut by 4 bases, the J end by 7 bases, with 6 bases between. In DNA, the CDR3 is TGTGCCACCAGTGAACAGGACGGGGAGCTGTTTTTT. Protein product: CATSEQDGELFF.

The V gene is TRBV19, the J gene TRBJ1-5; a possible D gene is TRBD1 (6 bases). The germline V gene encodes CDR1 LNHDA and CDR2 SQIVND (reference sequence). The CDR3 has 15 residues. Trimming removed 1 base from V and 7 bases from J, with 14 bases in between. For the CDR3, the DNA is TGTGCCAGTAGTATAGTTGGGGGGCGTAGGCAGCCCCAGCATTTT. Its translation: CASSIVGGRRQPQHF.

The chain is built from TRBV6-6 and TRBJ1-1; D is ambiguous. This CDR3 contains 14 residues. Trimming took 2 bases from V and 0 from J, leaving 7 bases between them. Looked up from germline, CDR1 is MNHNY and CDR2 is SVGAGI (reference sequence). CDR3 protein: CASSYAEMNTEAFF. CDR3 DNA: TGTGCCAGCAGTTACGCGGAGATGAACACTGAAGCTTTCTTT.

V and J are TRBV6-5 and TRBJ1-2, with a tentative D call TRBD1 (5 bases). Germline-derived CDR1 and CDR2 are MNHEY and SVGAGI. The CDR3 is 13 amino acids. V dropped 3 bases and J dropped 7 bases, with 12 bases sitting between them. The CDR3 DNA sequence: TGTGCCAGCAGTTATCTCGGGGCGGGTGGCTACACCTTC. This gives the protein CASSYLGAGGYTF.

The chain recombines TRBV12-3 or TRBV12-4 with TRBJ1-1; unclear D gene. This CDR3 contains 13 residues. With 2 bases removed from V and 1 base from J, the gap between germline ends came to 5 bases. CDR3 residues: CASSLPGNTEAFF. In DNA form, the CDR3 reads TGTGCCAGCAGTTTACCCGGGAACACTGAAGCTTTCTTT.

In nucleotides, the CDR3 is TGTGCCAGCAGCTGGGAGGTAGACAGAGAAGCTTTCTTT. It is translated as CASSWEVDREAFF. This chain connects TRBV7-2 to TRBJ1-1; tentative D call: TRBD1 (5 bases). Germline assignment: CDR1 SGHTA and CDR2 FQGNSA. V lost 4 bases to trimming and J lost 8 bases, with 14 bases between them. The CDR3 covers 13 residues. Looking up the rest from reference TRBV7-2 and TRBJ1-1 gives the full variable domain: GAGVSQSPSNKVTEKGKDVELRCDPISGHTALYWYRQSLGQGLEFLIYFQGNSAPDKSGLPSDRFSAERTGGSVSTLTIQRTQQEDSAVYLCASSWEVDREAFFGQGTRLTVV.

This clone has just one count. This chain uses TRBV7-8 with TRBJ1-6; 8 nucleotides align to TRBD1. The junction had 7 bases not matched to a gene; V was cut back by 1 base and J by 2 bases. CDR3 size: 18 residues. Germline V lookup: CDR1 SGHVS, CDR2 FQNEAQ. The DNA of the CDR3 is TGTGCCAGCAGCTTAGAAGTTCGGACAGGGACCTATAATTCACCCCTCCACTTT. This sequence encodes CASSLEVRTGTYNSPLHF. Using reference TRBV7-8 and TRBJ1-6 for the parts outside the CDR3, the full variable domain is GAGVSQSPRYKVAKRGQDVALRCDPISGHVSLFWYQQALGQGPEFLTYFQNEAQLDKSGLPSDRFFAERPEGSVSTLKIQRTQQEDSAVYLCASSLEVRTGTYNSPLHFGNGTRLTVT.

The rearrangement uses TRBV3-1 (or the pseudogene TRBV3-2) and TRBJ1-2; 7 bases are a match to TRBD1. Germline V gene data show CDR1 as LGHDT and CDR2 as YNNKEL (reference sequence). V shed 1 base, J shed 4 bases, and the junction held 15 bases outside the gene matches. The CDR3 totals 18 residues. The CDR3 DNA follows: TGTGCCAGCAGCCAAGCCAGCCGGGACAGAGGTCCTCGCTATGGCTACACCTTC. It translates to CASSQASRDRGPRYGYTF.

The chain uses TRBV27 and TRBJ2-7; D is unclear. V lost 5 bases to trimming and J lost 2 bases, with 13 bases between them. This CDR3 has 14 amino acids. The V gene's germline CDR1 is MNHEY and CDR2 SMNVEV (reference sequence). The CDR3 loop reads CASSPTWGPYEQYF. CDR3 DNA sequence: TGTGCCAGCAGTCCCACCTGGGGTCCCTACGAGCAGTACTTC.

The chain couples TRBV11-2 to TRBJ2-2; D is ambiguous. This CDR3 comprises 13 residues. Germline values: CDR1 SGHAT, CDR2 FQNNGV. The V end lost 2 bases, the J end lost 10 bases, and 11 bases lay between the germline ends. CDR3 nucleotides: TGTGCCAGCAGCTTAAGGTGGAGTTTGGAGCTGTTTTTT. Translated, it gives CASSLRWSLELFF.

This clone occurred once. The V call is TRBV3-1 (or the pseudogene TRBV3-2), the J call TRBJ1-1; D is unresolved. Trimming took 4 bases from V and 7 from J, leaving 13 bases between them. In germline, CDR1 is LGHDT, CDR2 YNNKEL (reference sequence). The CDR3 sequence is 13 residues long. The CDR3, as DNA: TGTGCCAGCAGCCGTCGGCCGAAGGGTGAAGCTTTCTTT. It encodes CASSRRPKGEAFF.

The chain is built from TRBV25-1 and TRBJ1-2; 8 bases line up with TRBD1. This CDR3 region has 14 residues. J gave up 2 bases and V 5 bases, and 4 bases lay outside the gene matches. CDR1 MGHDK and CDR2 SYGVNS come from the germline V gene. CDR3 nucleotide sequence: TGTGCCAGCAGTTTGGGACAGGCCAACTATGGCTACACCTTC. This codes for CASSLGQANYGYTF.

The rearrangement joins TRBV10-3 to TRBJ2-1, with TRBD1 matching 9 bases. The J segment lost 8 bases and the V segment lost 6 bases, leaving 11 bases of the junction unmatched. The CDR3 is made up of 15 amino acids. CDR1 ENHRY and CDR2 SYGVKD come from the germline V gene. Here the CDR3 reads CAISPGTGIVDEQFF. CDR3 DNA sequence: TGTGCCATCAGCCCCGGGACAGGGATCGTCGATGAGCAGTTCTTC.

This clone was counted once. The chain has TRBV2 and TRBJ1-1; no firm D call. Germline-derived CDR1 and CDR2 are SNHLY and FYNNEI. The CDR3 length is 14 residues. V dropped 3 bases and J dropped 5 bases, with 13 bases sitting between them. CDR3 bases: TGTGCCAGCAGTGAGCGCGGTTTGGGAACTGAAGCTTTCTTT. Amino acid sequence: CASSERGLGTEAFF.

The V gene is TRBV5-8, the J gene TRBJ1-5; D perhaps matches TRBD1 (6 bases). V was clipped by 1 base and J by 7 bases, with 12 bases between them. The CDR3 totals 14 residues. Germline V gene sequence: CDR1 SGHTS, CDR2 YDEGEE. The CDR3 is CASSLRQGRQPQHF. CDR3 sequence (DNA): TGTGCCAGCAGCTTGCGGCAGGGGAGGCAGCCCCAGCATTTT.

The chain has TRBV18 and TRBJ1-6; 9 nucleotides match TRBD1. With 2 bases clipped from V and 7 bases from J, the junction kept 9 bases outside the gene matches. This CDR3 has 17 residues. CDR1 and CDR2 (germline): KGHSH, LQKENI. CDR3 in DNA: TGTGCCAGCTCACCAATAAGCGGGGACAGGGAGAATTCACCCCTCCACTTT. Translation: CASSPISGDRENSPLHF.

V is TRBV13 and J is TRBJ2-1, with D possibly TRBD2 on 6 matching bases. The germline gives CDR1 PRHDT, CDR2 FYEKMQ (reference sequence). V lost 4 bases and J lost 7, with 23 bases in between. This CDR3 comprises 17 residues. The CDR3 loop is CASSSTRLGGGENEQFF. Here the CDR3 DNA reads TGTGCCAGCAGCTCCACCCGACTGGGCGGAGGGGAAAATGAGCAGTTCTTC.

The rearrangement links TRBV7-9 to TRBJ2-7, with TRBD1 matching over 9 bases. Losses at the gene ends were 5 bases for V and 1 base for J; bases not matched to a gene: 6. The CDR3 covers 15 residues. Germline lookup yields CDR1 SEHNR and CDR2 FQNEAQ (reference sequence). The CDR3 is CASSAPGTGSYEQYF. The CDR3 nucleotides are TGTGCCAGCAGCGCCCCCGGGACAGGGTCCTACGAGCAGTACTTC.

The chain recombines TRBV7-2 with TRBJ2-1, with a possible D match to TRBD2 (5 bases). The V gene's germline CDR1 is SGHTA and CDR2 FQGNSA. The ends were cut back, 5 bases at V and 1 base at J, with 21 bases in the middle. The CDR3 is 18 amino acids. CDR3 sequence: CASSRGRGRLGSYNEQFF. CDR3 in DNA: TGTGCCAGCAGCAGAGGGCGAGGGAGATTAGGGTCCTACAATGAGCAGTTCTTC.

The rearrangement joins TRBV3-1 (or the pseudogene TRBV3-2) to TRBJ1-1, with a weak D call TRBD1 (5 bases). The germline V and J ends were trimmed by 0 bases and 5 bases, with 10 bases remaining between them. Germline assignment: CDR1 LGHDT and CDR2 YNNKEL (reference sequence). This CDR3 is built from 14 residues. CDR3 region: CASSQDGGKTEAFF. The CDR3 region has the DNA TGTGCCAGCAGCCAAGATGGGGGGAAAACTGAAGCTTTCTTT.

The gene calls are TRBV30 and TRBJ1-3, with D unclear. The germline gives CDR1 GTSNPN, CDR2 SVGIG (reference sequence). CDR3 length: 13 amino acids. V was shortened by 0 bases and J by 5 bases, with 8 bases between the two germline ends. The CDR3 loop is CAWSVAVRNTIYF. CDR3 bases: TGTGCCTGGAGTGTGGCGGTTCGAAACACCATATATTTT.